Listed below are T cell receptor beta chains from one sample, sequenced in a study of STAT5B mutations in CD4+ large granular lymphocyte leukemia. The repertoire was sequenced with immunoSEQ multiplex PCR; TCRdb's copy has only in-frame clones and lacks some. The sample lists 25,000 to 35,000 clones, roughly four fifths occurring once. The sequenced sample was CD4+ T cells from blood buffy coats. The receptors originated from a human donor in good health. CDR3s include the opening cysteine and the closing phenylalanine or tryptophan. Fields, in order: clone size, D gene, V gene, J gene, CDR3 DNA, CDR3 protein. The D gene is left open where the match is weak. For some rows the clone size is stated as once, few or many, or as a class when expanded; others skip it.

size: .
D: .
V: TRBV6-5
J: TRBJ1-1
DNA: TGTGCCAGCAATCCGGGCCCCACCCTAGGAGCTTTCTTT
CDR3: CASNPGPTLGAFF

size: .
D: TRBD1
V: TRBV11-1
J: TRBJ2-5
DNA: TGTGCCAGCAGCTCGAGGGGGCTCCCCGGACAGTCAGGGGAGACCCAGTACTTC
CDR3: CASSSRGLPGQSGETQYF

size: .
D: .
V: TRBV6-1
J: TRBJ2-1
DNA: TGTGCCAGCAGAGAGGGACTCAACTCCTACAATGAGCAGTTCTTC
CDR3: CASREGLNSYNEQFF

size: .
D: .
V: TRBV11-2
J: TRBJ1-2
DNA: TGTGCCAGCAGCTTAGATCGGCTTGGCTACACCTTC
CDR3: CASSLDRLGYTF

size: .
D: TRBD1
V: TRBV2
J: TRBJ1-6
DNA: TGTGCCAGCAGTGCGGAGGGGGCGATGTCACCCCTCCACTTT
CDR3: CASSAEGAMSPLHF

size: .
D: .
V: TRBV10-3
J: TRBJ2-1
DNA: TGTGCCACCTGGGGTGCCAAGGGGGTGGCCTACAATGAGCAGTTCTTC
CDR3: CATWGAKGVAYNEQFF

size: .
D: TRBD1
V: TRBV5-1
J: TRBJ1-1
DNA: TGCGCCAGCAGCTCTTCGACAGGGGGGACTGAAGCTTTCTTT
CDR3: CASSSSTGGTEAFF

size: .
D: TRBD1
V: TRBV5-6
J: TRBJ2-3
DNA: TGTGCCAGCAGCTTACTTGGGACAGGCTCTAGCACAGATACGCAGTATTTT
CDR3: CASSLLGTGSSTDTQYF

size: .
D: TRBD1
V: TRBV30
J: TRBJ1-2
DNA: TGTGCCTGGAGTCTGGGACAGGGGTCAATTTACACCTTC
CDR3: CAWSLGQGSIYTF

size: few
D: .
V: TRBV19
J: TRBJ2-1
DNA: TGTGCCAGTAGTGGCTATGGACTACCTATATCCTACAATGAGCAGTTCTTC
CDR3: CASSGYGLPISYNEQFF

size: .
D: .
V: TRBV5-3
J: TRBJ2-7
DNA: TGTGCCAGAAGTCACCCCGGTCCCTACGAGCAGTACTTC
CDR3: CARSHPGPYEQYF

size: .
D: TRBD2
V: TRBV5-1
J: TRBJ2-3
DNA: TGCGCCAGCACCCCGGGACTAGCGGGAGGACCGACACATACGCAGTATTTT
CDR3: CASTPGLAGGPTHTQYF

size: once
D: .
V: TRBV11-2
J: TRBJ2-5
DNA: TGTGCCAGCAGCTTAGACCGTCCAGCCCAGTACTTC
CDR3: CASSLDRPAQYF

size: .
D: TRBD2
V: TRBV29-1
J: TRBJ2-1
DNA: TGCAGCGTTGGGACTAGTGGGGCATTTTATGAGCAGTTCTTC
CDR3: CSVGTSGAFYEQFF

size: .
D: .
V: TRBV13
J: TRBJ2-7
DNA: TGTGCCAGCAGCTTGGGGGGCACCTACGAGCAGTACTTC
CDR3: CASSLGGTYEQYF

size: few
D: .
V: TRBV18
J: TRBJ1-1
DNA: TGTGCCAGCTCAGGGGTGGGGAACACTGAAGCTTTCTTT
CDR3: CASSGVGNTEAFF

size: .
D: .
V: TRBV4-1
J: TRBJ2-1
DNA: TGCGCCAGCAGCCAAGTCTTGACTGGGGATCCCTACAATGAGCAGTTCTTC
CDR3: CASSQVLTGDPYNEQFF

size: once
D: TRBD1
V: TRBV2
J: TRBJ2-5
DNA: TGTGCCAGCAGTCCCGGGACAGGAGCCATTGGGACCCAGTACTTC
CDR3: CASSPGTGAIGTQYF

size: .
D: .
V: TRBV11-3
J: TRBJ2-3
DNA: TGTGCCAGCAGCGCGTCCGGGGCCGAAGATTCAGATACGCAGTATTTT
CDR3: CASSASGAEDSDTQYF

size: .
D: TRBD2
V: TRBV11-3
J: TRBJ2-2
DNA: TGTGCCAGCAGCTTAGGGACTAGGAACACCGGGGAGCTGTTTTTT
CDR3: CASSLGTRNTGELFF

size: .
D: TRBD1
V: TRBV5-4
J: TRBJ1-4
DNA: TGTGCCAGCAGCTTGGATCCGGGACAGGGTCATGAAAAACTGTTTTTT
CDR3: CASSLDPGQGHEKLFF

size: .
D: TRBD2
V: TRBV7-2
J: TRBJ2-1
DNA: TGTGCCAGCAGCCCTAGGGCCTGGACTAGTGAATACAATGAGCAGTTCTTC
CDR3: CASSPRAWTSEYNEQFF

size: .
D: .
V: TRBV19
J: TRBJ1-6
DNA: TGTGCCAGTAGTATAGCGGTTGGCGGGATCGATCCCCTCCACTTT
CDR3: CASSIAVGGIDPLHF

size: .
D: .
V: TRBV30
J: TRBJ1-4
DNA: TGTGCCGGGACCCTTTCGGGTGAAAAACTGTTTTTT
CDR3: CAGTLSGEKLFF

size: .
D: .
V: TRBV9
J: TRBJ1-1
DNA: TGTGCCAGCAGCTCACAGATGAACACTGAAGCTTTCTTT
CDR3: CASSSQMNTEAFF

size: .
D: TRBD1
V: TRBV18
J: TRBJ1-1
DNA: TGTGCCAGCTCACCTCCTCGACAGGGGGCGGCTGGCCCTTACACTGAAGCTTTCTTT
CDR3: CASSPPRQGAAGPYTEAFF

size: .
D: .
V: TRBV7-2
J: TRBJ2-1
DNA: TGTGCCAGCAGCTTATGGCGAGGCGGGAATGAGCAGTTCTTC
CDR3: CASSLWRGGNEQFF

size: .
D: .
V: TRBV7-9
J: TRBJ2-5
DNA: TGTGCCAGCAGTGCGGAGGCCCCCCGGGAGACCCAGTACTTC
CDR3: CASSAEAPRETQYF

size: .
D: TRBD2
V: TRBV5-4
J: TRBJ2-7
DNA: TGTGCCAGCAGCCCCGGGGGGACTAGCGGAACCTACGAGCAGTACTTC
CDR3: CASSPGGTSGTYEQYF

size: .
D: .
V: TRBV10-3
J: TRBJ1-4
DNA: TGTGCCATCAGTGAAGTGGGCGCCGCAACTAATGAAAAACTGTTTTTT
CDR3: CAISEVGAATNEKLFF

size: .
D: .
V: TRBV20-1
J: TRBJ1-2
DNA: TGCAGTGCTCCCCAGGTCAGCGGCTACACCTTC
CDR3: CSAPQVSGYTF

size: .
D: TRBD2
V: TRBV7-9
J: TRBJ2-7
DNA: TGTGCCAGCAGCTTAGTTGGCCGTAGCCGGGGCGGGGGGGCTCTCGAGCAGTACTTC
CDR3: CASSLVGRSRGGGALEQYF

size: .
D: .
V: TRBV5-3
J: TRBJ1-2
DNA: TGTGCCAGAAGCTTGGGTTGTGAGGAGTATGGCTACACCTTC
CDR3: CARSLGCEEYGYTF

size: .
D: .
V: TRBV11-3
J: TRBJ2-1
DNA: TGTGCCAGCAGCTTGGGTTTGCGGACAAAAGGCAATGAGCAGTTCTTC
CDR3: CASSLGLRTKGNEQFF

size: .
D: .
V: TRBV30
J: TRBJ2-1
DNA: TGTGCCTGGAGTGTACGGGCACAATTCAATGAGCAGTTCTTC
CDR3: CAWSVRAQFNEQFF

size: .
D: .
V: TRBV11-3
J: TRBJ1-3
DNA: TGTGCCAGCAGCGCGGATCAGTTCCGGGGCTCTGGAAACACCATATATTTT
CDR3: CASSADQFRGSGNTIYF

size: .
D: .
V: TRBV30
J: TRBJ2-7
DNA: TGTGCCTGGGACTTGGGTCGGGACTACGAGCAGTACTTC
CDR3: CAWDLGRDYEQYF

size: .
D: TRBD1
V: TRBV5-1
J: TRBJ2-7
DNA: TGCGCCAGCAGCCTACCGGGACAGTCCTACGAGCAGTACTTC
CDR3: CASSLPGQSYEQYF

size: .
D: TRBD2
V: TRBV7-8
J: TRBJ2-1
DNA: TGTGCCAGCAGCTTAGCCTTGCTAGCGGAAAATGAGCAGTTCTTC
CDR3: CASSLALLAENEQFF

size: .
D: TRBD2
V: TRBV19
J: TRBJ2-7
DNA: TGTGCCAGTAGGGGACTAGCGGAACCCCCCTACGAGCAGTACTTC
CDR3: CASRGLAEPPYEQYF

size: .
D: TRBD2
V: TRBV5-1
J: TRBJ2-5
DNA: TGCGCCAGCAGCTTGGCCTGGCTAGCGGGGGGATTCCAAGAGACCCAGTACTTC
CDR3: CASSLAWLAGGFQETQYF

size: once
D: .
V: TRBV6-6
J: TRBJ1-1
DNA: TGTGCCAGCAGTTATGGGGGCAGGGGACCTGAAGCTTTCTTT
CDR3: CASSYGGRGPEAFF

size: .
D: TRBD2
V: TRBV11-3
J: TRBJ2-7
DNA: TGTGCCAGCAGCTCCCAAATAGCGGGAGTGACCTACGAGCAGTACTTC
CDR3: CASSSQIAGVTYEQYF

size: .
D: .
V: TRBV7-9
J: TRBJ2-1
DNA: TGTGCCAGCAGCTTAGACGGTTCCTACAATGAGCAGTTCTTC
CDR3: CASSLDGSYNEQFF

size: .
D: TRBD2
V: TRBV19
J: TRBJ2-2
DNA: TGTGCCAGTAGTATAAGCGGGGGGGCAGGTACCGGGGAGCTGTTTTTT
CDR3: CASSISGGAGTGELFF

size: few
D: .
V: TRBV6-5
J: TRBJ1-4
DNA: TGTGCCAGCAGGCCCGTGGGGGGGAGTGAAAAACTGTTTTTT
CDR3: CASRPVGGSEKLFF

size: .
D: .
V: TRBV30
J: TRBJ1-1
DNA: TGTGCCTGGAGTGAGAGAGCTGAAGCTTTCTTT
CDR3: CAWSERAEAFF

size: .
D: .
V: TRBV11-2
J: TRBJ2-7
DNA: TGTGCCAGCAGCAATCCGGGGTATGGTAACTACGAGCAGTACTTC
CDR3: CASSNPGYGNYEQYF

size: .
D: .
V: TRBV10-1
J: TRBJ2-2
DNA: TGCGCCAGCTCGCAGGGTCGAGTTACCGGGGAGCTGTTTTTT
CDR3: CASSQGRVTGELFF

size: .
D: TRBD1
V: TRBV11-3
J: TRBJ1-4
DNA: TGTGCCAGCAGCATCGATTCCCGGGACAGCGAAAAACTGTTTTTT
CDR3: CASSIDSRDSEKLFF

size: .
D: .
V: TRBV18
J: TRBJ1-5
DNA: TGTGCCAGCTCACCTAGCAATCAGCCCCAGCATTTT
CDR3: CASSPSNQPQHF

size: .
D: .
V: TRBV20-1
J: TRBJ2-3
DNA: TGTGGAGGGGATCGTTCAGATACGCAGTATTTT
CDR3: CGGDRSDTQYF

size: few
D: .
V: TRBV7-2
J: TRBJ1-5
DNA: TGTGCCAGCAGCATGGACAGTCTTCAGCCCCAGCATTTT
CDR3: CASSMDSLQPQHF

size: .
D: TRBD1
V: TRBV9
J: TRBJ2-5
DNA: TGTGCCAGCAGCGTCGATAACGGACAGGGGGAGACCCAGTACTTC
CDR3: CASSVDNGQGETQYF

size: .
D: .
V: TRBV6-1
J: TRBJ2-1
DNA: TGTGCCAGCAGTGTGTCGCTAGCGCACAATGAGCAGTTCTTC
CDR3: CASSVSLAHNEQFF

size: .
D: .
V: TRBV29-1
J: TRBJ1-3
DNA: TGCAGCGTCCTACAGGGAAGTCGCTCTGGAAACACCATATATTTT
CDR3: CSVLQGSRSGNTIYF

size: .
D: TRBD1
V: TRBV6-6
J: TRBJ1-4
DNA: TGTGCCAGCAGTGGGGGACAGGGGTTGGCTAATGAAAAACTGTTTTTT
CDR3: CASSGGQGLANEKLFF

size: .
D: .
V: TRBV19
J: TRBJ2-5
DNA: TGTGCCAGTAGTGGCGGCCGGCAAGAGACCCAGTACTTC
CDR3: CASSGGRQETQYF

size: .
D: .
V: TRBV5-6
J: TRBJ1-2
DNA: TGTGCCAGCAGCGGCCTAGGGGGGGCAAGAAGTGGCTACACCTTC
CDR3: CASSGLGGARSGYTF